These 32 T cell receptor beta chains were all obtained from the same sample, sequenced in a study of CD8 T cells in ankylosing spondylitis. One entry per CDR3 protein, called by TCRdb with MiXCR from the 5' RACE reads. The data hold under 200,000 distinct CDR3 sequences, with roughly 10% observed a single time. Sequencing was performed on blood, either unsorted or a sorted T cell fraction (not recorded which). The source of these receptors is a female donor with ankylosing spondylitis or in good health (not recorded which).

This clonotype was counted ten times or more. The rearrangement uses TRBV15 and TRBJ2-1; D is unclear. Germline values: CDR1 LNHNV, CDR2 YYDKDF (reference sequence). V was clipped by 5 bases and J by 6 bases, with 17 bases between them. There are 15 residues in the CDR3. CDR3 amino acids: CATSGDLGSTNEQFF. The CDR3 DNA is TGTGCCACCAGCGGTGACCTGGGGTCCACCAATGAGCAGTTCTTC.

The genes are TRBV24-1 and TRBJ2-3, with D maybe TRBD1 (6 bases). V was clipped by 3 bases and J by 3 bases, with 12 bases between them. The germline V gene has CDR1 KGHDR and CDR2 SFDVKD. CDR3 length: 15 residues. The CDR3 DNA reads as TGTGCCACCAGTGATACAGGGTCGTCTACAGATACGCAGTATTTT. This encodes CATSDTGSSTDTQYF.

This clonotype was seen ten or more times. The CDR3 spells CATSRVRWGNTEAFF. The CDR3 DNA reads as TGTGCCACCAGCAGAGTAAGGTGGGGGAACACTGAAGCTTTCTTT. The rearrangement links TRBV15 to TRBJ1-1; D remains unclear. Germline-derived CDR1 and CDR2 are LNHNV and YYDKDF (reference sequence). The CDR3 extends over 15 amino acids. V dropped 1 base and J dropped 1 base, with 10 bases sitting between them.

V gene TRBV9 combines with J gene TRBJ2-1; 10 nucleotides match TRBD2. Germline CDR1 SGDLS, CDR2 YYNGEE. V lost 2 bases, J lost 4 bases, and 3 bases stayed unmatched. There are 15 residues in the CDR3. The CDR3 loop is CASSVGLALYNEQFF. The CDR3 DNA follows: TGTGCCAGCAGCGTGGGACTAGCGCTTTACAATGAGCAGTTCTTC.

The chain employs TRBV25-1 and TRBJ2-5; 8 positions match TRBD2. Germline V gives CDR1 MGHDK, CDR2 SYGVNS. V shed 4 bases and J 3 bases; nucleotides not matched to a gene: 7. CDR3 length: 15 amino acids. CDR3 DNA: TGTGCCAGCAGTGTCCCAGCGGGGGCCAAAGAGACCCAGTACTTC. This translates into CASSVPAGAKETQYF. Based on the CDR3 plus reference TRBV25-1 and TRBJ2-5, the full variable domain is EADIYQTPRYLVIGTGKKITLECSQTMGHDKMYWYQQDPGMELHLIHYSYGVNSTEKGDLSSESTVSRIRTEHFPLTLESARPSHTSQYLCASSVPAGAKETQYFGPGTRLLVL.

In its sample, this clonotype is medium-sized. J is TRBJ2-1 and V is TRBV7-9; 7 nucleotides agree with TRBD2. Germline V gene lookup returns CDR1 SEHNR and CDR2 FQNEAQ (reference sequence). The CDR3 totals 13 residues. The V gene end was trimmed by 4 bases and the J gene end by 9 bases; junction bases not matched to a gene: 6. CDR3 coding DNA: TGTGCCAGCAGCTATTCAGCGGGACCTGAGCAGTTCTTC. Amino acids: CASSYSAGPEQFF. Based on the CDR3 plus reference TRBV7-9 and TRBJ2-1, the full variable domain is DTGVSQNPRHKITKRGQNVTFRCDPISEHNRLYWYRQTLGQGPEFLTYFQNEAQLEKSRLLSDRFSAERPKGSFSTLEIQRTEQGDSAMYLCASSYSAGPEQFFGPGTRLTVL.

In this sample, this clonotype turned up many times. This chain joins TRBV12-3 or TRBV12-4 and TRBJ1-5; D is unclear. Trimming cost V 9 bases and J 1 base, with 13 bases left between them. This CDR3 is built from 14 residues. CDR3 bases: TGTGCCAGTGCGGCCTTCCAAAGCAATCAGCCCCAGCATTTT. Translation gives CASAAFQSNQPQHF.

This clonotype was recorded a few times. The CDR3 DNA reads as TGTGCCAGCAGCCCAGGACGGGGGATGGGTGAGCAGTACTTC. Protein sequence: CASSPGRGMGEQYF. The chain recombines TRBV7-6 with TRBJ2-7, with a tentative D call TRBD2 (6 bases). This CDR3 spans 14 amino acids. Germline V gene data show CDR1 as SGHVS and CDR2 as FNYEAQ. V lost 5 bases and J lost 7, with 18 bases in between.

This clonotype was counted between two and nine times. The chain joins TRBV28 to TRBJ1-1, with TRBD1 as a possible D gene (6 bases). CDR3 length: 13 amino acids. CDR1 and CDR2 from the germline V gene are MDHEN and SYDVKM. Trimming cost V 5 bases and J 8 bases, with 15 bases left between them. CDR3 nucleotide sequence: TGTGCCAGCAGTCCCTGGGACAAGTGGGAAGCTTTCTTT. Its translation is CASSPWDKWEAFF.

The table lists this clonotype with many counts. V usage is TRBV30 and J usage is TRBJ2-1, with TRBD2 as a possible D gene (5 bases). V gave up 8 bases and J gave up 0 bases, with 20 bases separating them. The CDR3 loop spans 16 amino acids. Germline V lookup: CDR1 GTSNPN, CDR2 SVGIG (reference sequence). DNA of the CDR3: TGTGCCCGGGGTAGGGATTCTAGCAGCTCCTACAATGAGCAGTTCTTC. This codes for CARGRDSSSSYNEQFF.

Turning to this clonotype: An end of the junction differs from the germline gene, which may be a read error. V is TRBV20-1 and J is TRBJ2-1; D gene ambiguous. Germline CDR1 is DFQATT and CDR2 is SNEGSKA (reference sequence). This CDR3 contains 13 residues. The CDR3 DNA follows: TGCGGTGCTCGGCCGATCTCCTACAATGAGCAGTTCTTC. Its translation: CGARPISYNEQFF.

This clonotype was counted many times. In DNA, the CDR3 is TGTGCCAGCAGTTTAGCTCTAGCCCCAGAGACCCAGTACTTC. Protein sequence: CASSLALAPETQYF. This chain joins TRBV27 and TRBJ2-5; tentatively, D is TRBD2 (5 bases). The CDR3 has 14 residues. V shed 2 bases and J shed 4 bases, with 11 bases lying between them. Germline-derived CDR1 and CDR2 are MNHEY and SMNVEV (reference sequence).

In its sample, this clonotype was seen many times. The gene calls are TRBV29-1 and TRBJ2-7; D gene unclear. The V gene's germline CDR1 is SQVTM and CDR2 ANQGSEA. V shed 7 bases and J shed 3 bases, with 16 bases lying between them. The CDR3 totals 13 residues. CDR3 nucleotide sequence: TGCAGCGGGGTAGGGCGGTCCAGCTACGAGCAGTACTTC. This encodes CSGVGRSSYEQYF.

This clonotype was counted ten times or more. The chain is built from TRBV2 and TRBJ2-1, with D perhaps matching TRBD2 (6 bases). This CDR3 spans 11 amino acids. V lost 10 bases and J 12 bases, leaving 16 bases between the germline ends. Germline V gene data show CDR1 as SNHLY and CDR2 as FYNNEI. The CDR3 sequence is CATLGGDVQFF. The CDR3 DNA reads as TGTGCCACCCTAGGAGGGGACGTGCAGTTCTTC.

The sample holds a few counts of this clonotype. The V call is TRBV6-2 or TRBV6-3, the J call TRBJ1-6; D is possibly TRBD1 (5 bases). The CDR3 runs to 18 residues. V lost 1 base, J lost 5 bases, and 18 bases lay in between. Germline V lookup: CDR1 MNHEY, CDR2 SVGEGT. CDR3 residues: CASSYLQDHSADNSPLHF. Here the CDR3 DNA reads TGTGCCAGCAGTTACTTACAGGACCACAGCGCGGATAATTCACCCCTCCACTTT.

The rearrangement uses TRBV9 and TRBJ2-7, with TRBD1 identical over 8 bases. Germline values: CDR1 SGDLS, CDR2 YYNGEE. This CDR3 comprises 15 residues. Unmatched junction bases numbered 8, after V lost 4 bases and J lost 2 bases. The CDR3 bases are TGTGCCAGCAGCCCACGGGACAGGAACCCCTACGAGCAGTACTTC. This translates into CASSPRDRNPYEQYF.

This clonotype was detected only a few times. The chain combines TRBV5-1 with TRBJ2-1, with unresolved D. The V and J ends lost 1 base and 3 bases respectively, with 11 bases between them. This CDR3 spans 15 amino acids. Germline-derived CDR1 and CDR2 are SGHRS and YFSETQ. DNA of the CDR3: TGCGCCAGCAGCTTGTCTGGGTCGGACTACAATGAGCAGTTCTTC. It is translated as CASSLSGSDYNEQFF.

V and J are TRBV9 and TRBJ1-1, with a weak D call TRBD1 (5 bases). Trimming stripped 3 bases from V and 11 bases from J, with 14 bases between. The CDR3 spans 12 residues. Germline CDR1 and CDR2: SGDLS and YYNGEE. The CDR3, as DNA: TGTGCCAGCAGCGGGGGGGGACCGTTCGCTTTCTTT. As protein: CASSGGGPFAFF.

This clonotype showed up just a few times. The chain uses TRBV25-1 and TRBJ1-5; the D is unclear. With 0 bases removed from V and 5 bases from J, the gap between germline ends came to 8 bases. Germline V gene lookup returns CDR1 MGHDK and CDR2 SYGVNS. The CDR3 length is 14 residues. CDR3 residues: CASSEYGVDQPQHF. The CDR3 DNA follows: TGTGCCAGCAGTGAATACGGGGTGGATCAGCCCCAGCATTTT.

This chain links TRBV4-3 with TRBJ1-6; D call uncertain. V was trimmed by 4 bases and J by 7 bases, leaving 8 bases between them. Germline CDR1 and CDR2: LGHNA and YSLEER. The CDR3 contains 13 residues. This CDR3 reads CASSLQRNSPLHF. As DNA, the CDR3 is TGCGCCAGCAGCCTACAGCGGAATTCACCCCTCCACTTT.

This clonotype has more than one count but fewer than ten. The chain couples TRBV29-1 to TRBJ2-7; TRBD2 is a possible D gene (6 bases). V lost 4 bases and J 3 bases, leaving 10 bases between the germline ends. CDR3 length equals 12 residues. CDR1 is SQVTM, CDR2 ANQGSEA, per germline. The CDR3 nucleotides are TGCAGCGTTGTAGGGACTGGCTACGAGCAGTACTTC. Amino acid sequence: CSVVGTGYEQYF.

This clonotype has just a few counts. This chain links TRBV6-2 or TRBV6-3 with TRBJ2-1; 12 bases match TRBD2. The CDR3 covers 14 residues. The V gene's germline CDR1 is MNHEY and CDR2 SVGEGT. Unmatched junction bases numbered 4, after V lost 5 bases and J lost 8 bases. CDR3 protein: CASSLTSGRYEQFF. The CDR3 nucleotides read TGTGCCAGCAGTCTGACTAGCGGGAGATATGAGCAGTTCTTC.

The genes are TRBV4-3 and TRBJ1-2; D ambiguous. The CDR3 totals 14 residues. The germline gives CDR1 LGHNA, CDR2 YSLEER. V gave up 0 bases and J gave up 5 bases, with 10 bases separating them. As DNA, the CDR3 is TGCGCCAGCAGCCAAGAAAGGGAACAGTATGGCTACACCTTC. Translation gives CASSQEREQYGYTF.

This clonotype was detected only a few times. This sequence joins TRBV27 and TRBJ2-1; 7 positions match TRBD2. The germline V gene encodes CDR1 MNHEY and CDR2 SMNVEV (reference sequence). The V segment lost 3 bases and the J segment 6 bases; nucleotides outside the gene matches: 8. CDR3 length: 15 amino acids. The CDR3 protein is CASSFGGSVGNEQFF. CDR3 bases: TGTGCCAGCAGTTTCGGCGGGAGCGTGGGCAATGAGCAGTTCTTC.

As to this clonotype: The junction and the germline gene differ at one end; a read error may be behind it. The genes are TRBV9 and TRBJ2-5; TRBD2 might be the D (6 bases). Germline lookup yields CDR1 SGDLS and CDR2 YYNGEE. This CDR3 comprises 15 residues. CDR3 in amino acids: CANSVGGTLRETQYF. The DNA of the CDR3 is TGTGCCAACAGCGTAGGCGGGACCCTTCGAGAGACCCAGTACTTC.

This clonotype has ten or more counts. Here the CDR3 DNA reads TGCGCCAGCAGCCAAGACAACTTTAAAAGCGGGGAGCTGTTTTTT. This codes for CASSQDNFKSGELFF. The chain is built from TRBV4-3 and TRBJ2-2, with D unclear. The CDR3 extends over 15 amino acids. V dropped 0 bases and J dropped 7 bases, with 12 bases sitting between them. CDR1 is LGHNA, CDR2 YSLEER, per germline.

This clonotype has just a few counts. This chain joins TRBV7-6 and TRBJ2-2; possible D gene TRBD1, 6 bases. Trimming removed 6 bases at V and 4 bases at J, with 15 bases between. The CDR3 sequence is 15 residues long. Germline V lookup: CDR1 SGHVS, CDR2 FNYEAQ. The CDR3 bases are TGTGCCAGCAGTTCCCGGGACATTCGCACCGGGGAGCTGTTTTTT. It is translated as CASSSRDIRTGELFF.

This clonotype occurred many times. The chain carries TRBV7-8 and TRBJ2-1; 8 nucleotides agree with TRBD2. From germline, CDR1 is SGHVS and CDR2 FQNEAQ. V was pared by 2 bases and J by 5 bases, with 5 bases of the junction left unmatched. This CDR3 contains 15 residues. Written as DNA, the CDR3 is TGTGCCAGCAGCTTACGGGGGGGCGCGAACAATGAGCAGTTCTTC. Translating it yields CASSLRGGANNEQFF.

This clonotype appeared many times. The CDR3 coding sequence is TGTGCCACCAGCATGGGTACAAGCGGGACAGATACGCAGTATTTT. The encoded protein is CATSMGTSGTDTQYF. The chain employs TRBV15 and TRBJ2-3; weak D call: TRBD2 (6 bases). V was trimmed by 4 bases and J by 3 bases, leaving 14 bases between them. CDR1 and CDR2 from the germline V gene are LNHNV and YYDKDF (reference sequence). There are 15 residues in the CDR3.

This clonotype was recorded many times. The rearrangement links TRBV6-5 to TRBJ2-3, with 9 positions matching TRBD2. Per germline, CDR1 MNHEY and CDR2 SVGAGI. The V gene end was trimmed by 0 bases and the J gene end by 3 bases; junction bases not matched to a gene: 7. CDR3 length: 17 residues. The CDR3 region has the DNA TGTGCCAGCAGTTACTCGACTAGCGGAGAGAAGACAGATACGCAGTATTTT. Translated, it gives CASSYSTSGEKTDTQYF.

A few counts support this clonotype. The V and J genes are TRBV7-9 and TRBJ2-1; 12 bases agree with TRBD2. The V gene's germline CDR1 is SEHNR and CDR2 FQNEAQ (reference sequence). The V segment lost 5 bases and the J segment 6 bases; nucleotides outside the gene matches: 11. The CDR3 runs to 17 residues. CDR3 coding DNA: TGTGCCAGCAGCCCAGGACTAGCGGGACCTCCCGGCAATGAGCAGTTCTTC. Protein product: CASSPGLAGPPGNEQFF.

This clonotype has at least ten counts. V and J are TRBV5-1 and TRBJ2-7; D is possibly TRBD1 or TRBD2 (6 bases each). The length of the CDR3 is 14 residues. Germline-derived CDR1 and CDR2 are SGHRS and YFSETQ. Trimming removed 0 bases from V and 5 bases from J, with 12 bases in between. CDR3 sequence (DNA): TGCGCCAGCAGCTTGGAGGGGGGTCGGAACGAGCAGTACTTC. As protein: CASSLEGGRNEQYF.